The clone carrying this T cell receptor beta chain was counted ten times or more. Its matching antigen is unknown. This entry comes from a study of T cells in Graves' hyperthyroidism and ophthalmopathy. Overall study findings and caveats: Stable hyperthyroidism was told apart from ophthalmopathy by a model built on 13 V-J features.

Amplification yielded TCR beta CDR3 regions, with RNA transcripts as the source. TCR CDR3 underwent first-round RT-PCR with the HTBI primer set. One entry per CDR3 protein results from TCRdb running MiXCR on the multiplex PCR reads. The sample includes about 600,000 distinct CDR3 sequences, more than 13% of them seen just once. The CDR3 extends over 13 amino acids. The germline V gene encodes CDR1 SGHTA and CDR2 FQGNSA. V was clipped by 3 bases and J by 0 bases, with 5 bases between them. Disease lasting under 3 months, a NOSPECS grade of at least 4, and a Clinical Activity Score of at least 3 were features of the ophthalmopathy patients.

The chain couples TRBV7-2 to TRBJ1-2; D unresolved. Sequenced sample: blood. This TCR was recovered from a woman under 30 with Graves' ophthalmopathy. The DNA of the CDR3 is TGTGCCAGCAGCTTCCAGTCTAACTATGGCTACACCTTC. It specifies CASSFQSNYGYTF. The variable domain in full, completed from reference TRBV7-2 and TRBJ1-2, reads GAGVSQSPSNKVTEKGKDVELRCDPISGHTALYWYRQSLGQGLEFLIYFQGNSAPDKSGLPSDRFSAERTGGSVSTLTIQRTQQEDSAVYLCASSFQSNYGYTFGSGTRLTVV.